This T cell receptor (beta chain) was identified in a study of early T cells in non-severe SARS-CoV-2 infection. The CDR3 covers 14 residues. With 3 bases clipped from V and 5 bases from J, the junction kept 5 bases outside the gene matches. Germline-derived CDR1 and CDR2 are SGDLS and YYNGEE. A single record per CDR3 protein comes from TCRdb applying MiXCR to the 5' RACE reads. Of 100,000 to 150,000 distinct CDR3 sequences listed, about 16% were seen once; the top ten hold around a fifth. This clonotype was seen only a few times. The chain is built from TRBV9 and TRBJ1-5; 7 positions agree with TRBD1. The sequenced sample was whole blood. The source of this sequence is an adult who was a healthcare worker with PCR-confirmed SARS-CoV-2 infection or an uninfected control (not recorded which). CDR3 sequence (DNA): TGTGCCAGCAGCGAGACAGGGACCCATCAGCCCCAGCATTTT. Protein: CASSETGTHQPQHF.